The TCR beta chain described here comes from a study of spatial heterogeneity in lung cancer. Looking at the study overall: Sequenced follow-up PBMC samples came a median of approximately 2 years after resection, where available. Compared with alpha-chain sequences, beta-chain sequences were consistently detected in greater numbers. Findings and caveats of the study: Blood contained ubiquitous expanded tumor TCRs more at resection than at follow-up.

This sample's time point: blood at routine non-recurrence follow-up after resection. CDR1 and CDR2 (germline): WSHSY, SAAADI. Trimming cost V 5 bases and J 0 bases, with 9 bases left between them. The CDR3 runs 14 residues. TCRdb itself ran the 5' RACE reads through MiXCR, one entry per CDR3 protein. This table has about 70,000 distinct CDR3 sequences, about 9.5% appearing once. This clonotype was detected many times. The target antigen is unknown. This TCR came from a female donor with early-stage non-small cell lung cancer. Sample: PBMCs, taken at follow-up. The rearrangement links TRBV10-2 to TRBJ2-3, with D perhaps matching TRBD2 (5 bases). The CDR3 protein is CASSRGASTDTQYF. CDR3 bases: TGCGCCAGCAGTCGGGGAGCTAGCACAGATACGCAGTATTTT.